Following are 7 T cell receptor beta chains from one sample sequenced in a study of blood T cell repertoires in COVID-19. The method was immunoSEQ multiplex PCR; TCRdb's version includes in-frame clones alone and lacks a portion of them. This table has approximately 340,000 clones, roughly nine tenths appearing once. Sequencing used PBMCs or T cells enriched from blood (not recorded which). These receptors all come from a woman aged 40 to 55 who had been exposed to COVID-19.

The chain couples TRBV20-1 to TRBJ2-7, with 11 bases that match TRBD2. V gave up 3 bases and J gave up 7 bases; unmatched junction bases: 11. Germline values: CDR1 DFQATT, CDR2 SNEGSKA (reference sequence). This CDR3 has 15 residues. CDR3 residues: CSASASASGGPEQYF. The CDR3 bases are TGCAGTGCTAGTGCCTCGGCTAGCGGGGGGCCTGAGCAGTACTTC.

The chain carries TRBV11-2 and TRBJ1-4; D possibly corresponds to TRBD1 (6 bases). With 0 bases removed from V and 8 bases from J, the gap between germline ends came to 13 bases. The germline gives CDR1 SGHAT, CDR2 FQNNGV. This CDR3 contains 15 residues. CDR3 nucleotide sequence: TGTGCCAGCAGCTTAGACGGGGGGCGAGGGGAAAAACTGTTTTTT. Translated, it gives CASSLDGGRGEKLFF. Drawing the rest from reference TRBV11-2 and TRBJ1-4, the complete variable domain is EAGVAQSPRYKIIEKRQSVAFWCNPISGHATLYWYQQILGQGPKLLIQFQNNGVVDDSQLPKDRFSAERLKGVDSTLKIQPAKLEDSAVYLCASSLDGGRGEKLFFGSGTQLSVL.

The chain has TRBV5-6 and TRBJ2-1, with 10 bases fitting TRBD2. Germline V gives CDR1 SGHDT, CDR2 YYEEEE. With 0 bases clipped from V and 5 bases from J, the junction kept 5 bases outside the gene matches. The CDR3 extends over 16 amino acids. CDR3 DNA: TGTGCCAGCAGCTTGGCCTATGGACTAGCGGACAATGAGCAGTTCTTC. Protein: CASSLAYGLADNEQFF.

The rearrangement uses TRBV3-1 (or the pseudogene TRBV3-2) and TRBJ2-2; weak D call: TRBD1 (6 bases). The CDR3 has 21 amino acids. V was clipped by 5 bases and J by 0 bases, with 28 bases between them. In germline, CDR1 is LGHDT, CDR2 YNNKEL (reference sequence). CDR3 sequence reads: CASSAYLGGRPSPTNTGELFF. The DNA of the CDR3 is TGTGCCAGCAGCGCCTATCTTGGGGGCCGTCCATCCCCAACGAACACCGGGGAGCTGTTTTTT.

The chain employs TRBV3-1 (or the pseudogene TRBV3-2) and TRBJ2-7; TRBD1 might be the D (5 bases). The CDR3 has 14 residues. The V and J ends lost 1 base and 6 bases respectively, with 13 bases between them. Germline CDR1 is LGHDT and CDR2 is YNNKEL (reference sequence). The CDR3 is CASSQVADKPEQYF. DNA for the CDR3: TGTGCCAGCAGCCAAGTGGCGGACAAACCCGAGCAGTACTTC.

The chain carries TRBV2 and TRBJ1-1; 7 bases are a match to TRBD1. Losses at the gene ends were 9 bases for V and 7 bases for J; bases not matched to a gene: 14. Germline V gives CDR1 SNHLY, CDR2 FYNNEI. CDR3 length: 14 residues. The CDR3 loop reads CARRIQTGPDEAFF. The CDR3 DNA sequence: TGTGCCAGGAGAATTCAGACAGGGCCAGATGAAGCTTTCTTT.

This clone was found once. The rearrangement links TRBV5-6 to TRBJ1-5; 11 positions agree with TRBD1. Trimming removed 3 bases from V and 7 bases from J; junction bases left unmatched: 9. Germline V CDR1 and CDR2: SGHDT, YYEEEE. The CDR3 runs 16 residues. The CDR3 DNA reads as TGTGCCAGCAGCTCCCTGGACAGGGGGCGCGGACAGCCCCAGCATTTT. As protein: CASSSLDRGRGQPQHF. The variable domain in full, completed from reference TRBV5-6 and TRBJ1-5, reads DAGVTQSPTHLIKTRGQQVTLRCSPKSGHDTVSWYQQALGQGPQFIFQYYEEEERQRGNFPDRFSGHQFPNYSSELNVNALLLGDSALYLCASSSLDRGRGQPQHFGDGTRLSIL.